The sequence of this T cell receptor beta chain was determined in a study of CD8 T cells in Susac syndrome (dated by TCRdb to between 2019 and 2020). Study-level background: The study used repertoire sequencing to test whether antigen drove CD8+ T cell activation and differentiation in Susac syndrome. CD8+ T cell repertoire clonality was compared between approximately 12 healthy donors, some 14 Susac syndrome patients and around 16 multiple sclerosis patients.

RNA was extracted using the RNeasy kit, and roughly 0.5 to 1 microgram was reverse transcribed with random hexamers. The immunoSEQ multiplex PCR assay, covering 54 Vbeta and 13 Jbeta segments, was used to amplify TCR beta CDR3 regions. Bias from PCR amplification was corrected by using a synthetic template baseline for primer optimization and for computational correction. Per the original workflow: Only productive sequences were kept, with reads annotated to V, D and J genes according to IMGT and analyzed in immunoSEQ Analyzer. To calculate clonality, Shannon entropy was normalized by log2 of the number of productive unique sequences and then subtracted from one. For each patient and control, public and private clones were evaluated within the 100 most prevalent clones. Clones were defined as Susac-specific if absent from the healthy and MS cohorts, from 1052 published viral clones and from other ImmuneACCESS disease sequences. TCRdb reanalyzed the raw reads on its own, using fastp at Q25 for trimming and MiXCR for clone calling, and kept in-frame beta chains. Every distinct CDR3 protein forms one entry, paired with its most common genes and DNA. It is TCRdb's table, rather than the study itself, that gives the V and J calls and clone size. In all, the sample holds more than 65,000 distinct CDR3 sequences, and just under 95% of those were seen once. Jointly, the top ten make up 0.24% of the sample.

Peripheral blood CD8+ and CD4+ T cells from healthy donors, Susac syndrome patients and multiple sclerosis patients were profiled using high-throughput TCR beta sequencing. Healthy donors were included as age- and sex-matched controls. Bulk CD8+ and CD4+ T cells were purified magnetically by negative isolation, whereas CD8+ TEMRA cells were enriched by FACS. Blood was collected in EDTA tubes and processed within 24 hours, with PBMCs isolated through density gradient centrifugation. PBMCs intended for TCR sequencing were cryopreserved in liquid nitrogen and thawed later in a water bath at 37 degrees C. Purity of sorted or isolated CD4+, CD8+ and CD8+ TEMRA cells was at least 90%. Here is what the overall study found, with its caveats: The number of individuals in the TCR sequencing and HLA analysis was acknowledged as relatively small.

Measured from the cysteine to the phenylalanine, the CDR3 is 15 residues long. Just CDR3 DNA is preserved here, 45 bases in frame from base 1. The germline V gene encodes CDR1 SGHDT and CDR2 YYEEEE. Notes on this clonotype: What this receptor recognizes is not known. Base qualities are not provided; no much larger clone lies one nucleotide away.

The chain employs TRBV5-6 and TRBJ2-6; 6 matching bases give a weak D call of TRBD1. This sequence originates from a human donor in good health. Material for sequencing was CD8+ T cells from PBMCs. CDR3 loop: CAGGIKISGANVLTF. The nucleotide sequence is given as TGTGCAGGGGGAATTAAAATCTCTGGGGCCAACGTCCTGACTTTC.